Listed here are 7 T cell receptor beta chains from one sample, sequenced in a study of a mutant IDH1 vaccine in newly diagnosed glioma. The method was immunoSEQ multiplex PCR; TCRdb's version includes in-frame clones alone and lacks a portion of them. The sample contains around 41,000 clones, around 84% of which appear only once. Their antigens are not known. Time point: week 11, during vaccination. Every single dose of the vaccine, 300 ug of mutant IDH1 20-mer peptide, came with topical imiquimod. The specimen comprised PBMCs, sampled from a glioma patient whose treatment included an IDH1 peptide vaccine. The receptors were gathered from a man in his forties or fifties with glioma.

The chain combines TRBV2 with TRBJ2-7, with a tentative D call TRBD2 (6 bases). This CDR3 is built from 11 residues. V shed 5 bases and J shed 4 bases, with 6 bases lying between them. Looked up from germline, CDR1 is SNHLY and CDR2 is FYNNEI. CDR3 coding DNA: TGTGCCAGCAGTCGGGGGTACGAGCAGTACTTC. This gives the protein CASSRGYEQYF.

This clone was observed a handful of times. V usage is TRBV7-2 and J usage is TRBJ1-1; possible D gene TRBD1, 6 bases. Trimming cost V 6 bases and J 5 bases, with 10 bases left between them. Germline CDR1 reads SGHTA; CDR2 reads FQGNSA. The CDR3 is made up of 12 amino acids. The CDR3 here is CASRKGETEAFF. CDR3 bases: TGTGCCAGCAGGAAGGGGGAGACTGAAGCTTTCTTT.

V and J are TRBV27 and TRBJ1-2; a possible D gene is TRBD1 (5 bases). Deletions cut 2 bases from V and 5 bases from J, with 12 bases between. Per the germline V gene, CDR1 is MNHEY and CDR2 is SMNVEV (reference sequence). The CDR3 contains 14 residues. CDR3 sequence (DNA): TGTGCCAGCAGTTTAAATCCCAGGGAGTATGGCTACACCTTC. Translated: CASSLNPREYGYTF.

The chain is built from TRBV2 and TRBJ2-7; TRBD1 aligns across 7 bases. The V gene end was trimmed by 8 bases and the J gene end by 2 bases; junction bases not matched to a gene: 9. There are 14 residues in the CDR3. CDR1 is SNHLY and CDR2 is FYNNEI in the germline V gene. The CDR3 DNA reads TGTGCCAGCGGACCGACAGGGACCCCCTACGAGCAGTACTTC. It translates to CASGPTGTPYEQYF.

The chain links TRBV6-5 to TRBJ1-2; 7 bases line up with TRBD1. Germline V gives CDR1 MNHEY, CDR2 SVGAGI. The CDR3 loop spans 13 amino acids. The V gene end was trimmed by 5 bases and the J gene end by 4 bases; junction bases not matched to a gene: 4. CDR3 residues: CASSKGQVYGYTF. CDR3 DNA sequence: TGTGCCAGCAGTAAAGGACAGGTCTATGGCTACACCTTC.

The gene calls are TRBV6-6 and TRBJ2-2; D uncertain. Per the germline V gene, CDR1 is MNHNY and CDR2 is SVGAGI (reference sequence). This CDR3 is built from 16 residues. Trimming cost V 0 bases and J 5 bases, with 13 bases left between them. CDR3 in amino acids: CASSYSFQVVTGELFF. CDR3 DNA sequence: TGTGCCAGCAGTTACTCTTTCCAGGTGGTAACCGGGGAGCTGTTTTTT.

This clone has only one observation. V gene TRBV18 combines with J gene TRBJ2-1; possibly TRBD2 for D (6 bases). The CDR3 has 15 amino acids. Looked up from germline, CDR1 is KGHSH and CDR2 is LQKENI. The ends were cut back, 3 bases at V and 8 bases at J, with 17 bases in the middle. The CDR3 protein is CASSPRGNFIDEQFF. CDR3 coding DNA: TGTGCCAGCTCACCCCGCGGGAATTTCATCGATGAGCAGTTCTTC.